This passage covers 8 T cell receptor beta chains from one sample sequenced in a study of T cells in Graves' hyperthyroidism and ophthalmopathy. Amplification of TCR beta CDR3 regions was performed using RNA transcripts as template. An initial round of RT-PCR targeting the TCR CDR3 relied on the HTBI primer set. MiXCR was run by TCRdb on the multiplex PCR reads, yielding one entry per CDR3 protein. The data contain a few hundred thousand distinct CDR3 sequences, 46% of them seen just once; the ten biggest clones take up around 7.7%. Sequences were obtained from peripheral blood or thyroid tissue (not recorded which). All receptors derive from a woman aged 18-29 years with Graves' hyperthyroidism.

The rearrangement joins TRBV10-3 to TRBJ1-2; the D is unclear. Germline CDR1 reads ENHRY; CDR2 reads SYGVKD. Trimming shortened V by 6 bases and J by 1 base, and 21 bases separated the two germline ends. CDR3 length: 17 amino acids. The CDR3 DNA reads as TGTGCCATCAGCGTTGAAGAGTTACCAGGCAGTAACTATGGCTACACCTTC. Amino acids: CAISVEELPGSNYGYTF.

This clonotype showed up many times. CDR3 DNA: TGTGCCAGCAGCGCGACCCGGGACAGCAACACTGAAGCTTTCTTT. Translating it yields CASSATRDSNTEAFF. The chain uses TRBV7-3 and TRBJ1-1, with 7 positions matching TRBD1. Germline V gene data show CDR1 as SGHTA and CDR2 as FQGTGA. This CDR3 region has 15 residues. V was clipped by 5 bases and J by 2 bases; unmatched bases: 8.

CDR3: CASRTLAGRGEEQYF. In DNA form, the CDR3 reads TGTGCCAGCAGGACCTTAGCGGGCCGGGGGGAGGAGCAGTACTTC. The V call is TRBV7-6, the J call TRBJ2-7; TRBD2 aligns across 7 bases. In germline, CDR1 is SGHVS, CDR2 FNYEAQ. This CDR3 has 15 residues. The J segment lost 7 bases and the V segment lost 6 bases, leaving 15 bases of the junction unmatched.

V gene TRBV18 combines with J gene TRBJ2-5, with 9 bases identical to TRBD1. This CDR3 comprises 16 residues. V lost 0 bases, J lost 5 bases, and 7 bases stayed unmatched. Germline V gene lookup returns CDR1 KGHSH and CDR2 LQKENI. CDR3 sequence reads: CASSPPRDRAQETQYF. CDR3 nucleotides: TGTGCCAGCTCACCACCGCGGGACAGGGCGCAGGAGACCCAGTACTTC.

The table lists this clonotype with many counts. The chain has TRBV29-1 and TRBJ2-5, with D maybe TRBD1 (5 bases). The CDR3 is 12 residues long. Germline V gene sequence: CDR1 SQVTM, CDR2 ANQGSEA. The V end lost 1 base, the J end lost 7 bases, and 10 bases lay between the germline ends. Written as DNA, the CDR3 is TGCAGCGTTGAAGGCCAAAGGGGGACCCAGTACTTC. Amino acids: CSVEGQRGTQYF.

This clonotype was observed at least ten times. CDR3 sequence (DNA): TGTGCCAGTAGTCCTCAAATTGAGGGGTTCGGCTATGGCTACACCTTC. This translates into CASSPQIEGFGYGYTF. The rearrangement joins TRBV19 to TRBJ1-2; tentative D call: TRBD1 (5 bases). The CDR3 runs to 16 residues. Between the trimmed V and J ends, which lost 5 bases and 4 bases, there was a span of 20 bases. Germline V gene data show CDR1 as LNHDA and CDR2 as SQIVND (reference sequence).

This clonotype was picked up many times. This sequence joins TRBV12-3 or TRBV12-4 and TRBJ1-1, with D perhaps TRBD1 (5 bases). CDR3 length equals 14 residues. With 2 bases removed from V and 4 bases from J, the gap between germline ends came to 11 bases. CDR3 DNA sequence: TGTGCCAGCAGTTTATTAAGGGGTTTCACTGAAGCTTTCTTT. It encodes CASSLLRGFTEAFF.

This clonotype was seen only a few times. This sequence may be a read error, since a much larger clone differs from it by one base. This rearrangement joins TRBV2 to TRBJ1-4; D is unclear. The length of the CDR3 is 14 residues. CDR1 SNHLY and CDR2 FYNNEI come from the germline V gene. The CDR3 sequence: CASSLGNSNEELFF. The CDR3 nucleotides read TGTGCCAGCAGTTTAGGGAACAGTAATGAAGAACTGTTTTTT.